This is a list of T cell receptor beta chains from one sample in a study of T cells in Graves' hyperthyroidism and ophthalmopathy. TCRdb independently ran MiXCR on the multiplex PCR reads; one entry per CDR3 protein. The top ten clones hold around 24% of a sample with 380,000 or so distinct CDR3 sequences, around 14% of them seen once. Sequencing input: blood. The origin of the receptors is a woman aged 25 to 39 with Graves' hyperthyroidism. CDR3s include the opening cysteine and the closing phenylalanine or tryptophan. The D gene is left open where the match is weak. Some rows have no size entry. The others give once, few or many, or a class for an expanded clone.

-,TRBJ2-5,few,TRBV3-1,CASSESGVSQETQYF,TGTGCCAGCAGCGAGTCAGGGGTTTCTCAAGAGACCCAGTACTTC
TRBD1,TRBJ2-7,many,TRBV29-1,CSALARGLREQYF,TGCAGCGCCCTCGCCAGGGGGCTACGAGAGCAGTACTTC
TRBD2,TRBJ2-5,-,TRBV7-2,CASSLNSLAGVKETQYF,TGTGCCAGCAGCTTAAATTCACTAGCGGGAGTTAAAGAGACCCAGTACTTC
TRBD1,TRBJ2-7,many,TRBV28,CASSRGQGNSYEQYF,TGTGCCAGCAGTCGAGGACAGGGAAACTCCTACGAGCAGTACTTC
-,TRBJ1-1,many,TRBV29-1,CSAATGGSATEAFF,TGCAGCGCGGCAACGGGGGGCTCAGCCACTGAAGCTTTCTTT
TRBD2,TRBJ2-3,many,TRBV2,CASSESGTRSDTQYF,TGTGCCAGCAGTGAATCCGGGACTAGATCCGATACGCAGTATTTT
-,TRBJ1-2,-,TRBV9,CASSVGNLYGYTF,TGTGCCAGCAGCGTCGGTAACCTCTATGGCTACACCTTC
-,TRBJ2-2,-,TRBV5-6,CASSLVRGLNTGELFF,TGTGCCAGCAGCTTGGTTCGTGGATTGAACACCGGGGAGCTGTTTTTT
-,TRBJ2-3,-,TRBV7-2,CASSLGAREADTQYF,TGTGCCAGCAGCTTAGGGGCCCGGGAAGCAGATACGCAGTATTTT
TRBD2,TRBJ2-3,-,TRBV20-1,CSASLTSGKSTDTQYF,TGCAGTGCTAGTCTGACTAGCGGGAAGAGCACAGATACGCAGTATTTT
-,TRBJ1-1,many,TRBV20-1,CSARTTLDGNTEAFF,TGCAGTGCTAGAACGACCCTTGACGGGAACACTGAAGCTTTCTTT
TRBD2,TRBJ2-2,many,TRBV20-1,CSARDLREGRVGELFF,TGCAGTGCTAGAGATTTGAGGGAGGGCCGGGTCGGGGAGCTGTTTTTT
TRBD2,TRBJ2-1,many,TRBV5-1,CASSRTSGSPNEQFF,TGCGCCAGCAGCAGAACTAGCGGGAGTCCGAATGAGCAGTTCTTC
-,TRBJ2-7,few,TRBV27,CASSLRRDGDEQYF,TGTGCCAGCAGTTTACGGCGGGACGGCGACGAGCAGTACTTC
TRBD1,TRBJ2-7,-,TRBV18,CASSPVRTGPGEQYF,TGTGCCAGCTCACCAGTGCGGACAGGGCCGGGTGAGCAGTACTTC
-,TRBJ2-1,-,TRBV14,CASSQAGALGEQFF,TGTGCCAGCAGCCAAGCGGGAGCGTTGGGTGAGCAGTTCTTC
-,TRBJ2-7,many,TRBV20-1,CSATLSGAGPYEQYF,TGCAGTGCAACCCTCTCGGGGGCAGGGCCCTACGAGCAGTACTTC
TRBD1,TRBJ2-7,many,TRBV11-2,CASSLVGQASYEQYF,TGTGCCAGCAGCTTAGTCGGACAGGCTTCCTACGAGCAGTACTTC
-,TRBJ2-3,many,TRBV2,CASSENSPDTQYF,TGTGCCAGCAGTGAAAACAGTCCAGATACGCAGTATTTT
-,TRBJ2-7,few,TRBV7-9,CASSWPGAYEQYF,TGTGCCAGCAGCTGGCCGGGAGCCTACGAGCAGTACTTC
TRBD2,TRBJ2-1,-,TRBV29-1,CSRKGLIELNSSYNEQFF,TGCAGCCGAAAGGGACTAATAGAACTCAATAGCTCCTACAATGAGCAGTTCTTC
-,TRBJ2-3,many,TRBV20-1,CSAQTRPSTDTQYF,TGCAGTGCGCAGACTAGACCTAGCACAGATACGCAGTATTTT
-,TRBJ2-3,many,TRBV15,CATMSGNQRTDTQYF,TGTGCCACCATGAGTGGGAACCAACGCACAGATACGCAGTATTTT
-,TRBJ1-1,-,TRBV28,CASSGPVNAEAFF,TGTGCCAGCTCGGGACCGGTGAACGCTGAGGCTTTCTTT
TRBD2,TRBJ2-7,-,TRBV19,CASSRTSGGEQYF,TGTGCCAGTAGTCGGACTAGCGGCGGCGAGCAGTACTTC
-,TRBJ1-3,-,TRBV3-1,CASGAAPGNSGNTIYF,TGTGCCAGCGGGGCGGCCCCCGGGAACTCTGGAAACACCATATATTTT
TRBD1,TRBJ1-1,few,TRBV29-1,CSVGQGAGTTEAFF,TGCAGCGTTGGACAGGGGGCCGGGACCACTGAAGCTTTCTTT
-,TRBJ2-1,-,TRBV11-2,CASRFPWGGTYNEQFF,TGTGCCAGCAGGTTTCCTTGGGGCGGGACCTACAATGAGCAGTTCTTC
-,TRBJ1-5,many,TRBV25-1,CASSDGAPGNRPQHF,TGTGCCAGCAGTGACGGGGCACCCGGGAATCGACCCCAGCATTTT
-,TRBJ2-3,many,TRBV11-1,CASSFRGTDTQYF,TGTGCCAGCAGCTTCCGGGGCACAGATACGCAGTATTTT
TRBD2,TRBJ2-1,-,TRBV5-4,CASSPSGRNGNEQFF,TGTGCCAGCAGCCCTAGCGGGAGAAACGGGAATGAGCAGTTCTTC
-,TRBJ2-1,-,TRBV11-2,CASSLDMTRPLF,TGTGCCAGCAGCTTAGATATGACTCGGCCGCTCTTC
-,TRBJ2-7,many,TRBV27,CASSSQGGDRAPEQYF,TGTGCCAGCAGTTCCCAGGGGGGCGACAGGGCGCCCGAGCAGTACTTC
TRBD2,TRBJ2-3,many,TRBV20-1,CSAREPSGTSTDTQYF,TGCAGTGCTAGGGAACCTAGCGGGACTAGCACAGATACGCAGTATTTT
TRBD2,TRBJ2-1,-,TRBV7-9,CASRRLAGNEQFF,TGTGCCAGCAGAAGACTAGCGGGCAATGAGCAGTTCTTC
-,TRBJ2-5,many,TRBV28,CASSFKRQGRGVRETQYF,TGTGCCAGCAGTTTTAAAAGACAGGGACGGGGGGTCCGAGAGACCCAGTACTTC
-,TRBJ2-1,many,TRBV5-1,CASTSNSIERYNEQFF,TGCGCCAGCACGTCGAATTCGATAGAGCGGTACAATGAGCAGTTCTTC
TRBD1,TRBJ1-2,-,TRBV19,CASSTKQGINYGYTF,TGTGCCAGTAGTACGAAACAGGGGATTAACTATGGCTACACCTTC
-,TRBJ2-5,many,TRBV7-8,CASSRGRSQETQYF,TGTGCCAGCAGCCGCGGACGGTCCCAAGAGACCCAGTACTTC
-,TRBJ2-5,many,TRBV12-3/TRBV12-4,CASSLRETQYF,TGTGCCAGCAGTTTAAGGGAGACCCAGTACTTC
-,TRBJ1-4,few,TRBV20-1,CSARVRGEKLFF,TGCAGTGCTAGAGTTAGGGGCGAAAAACTGTTTTTT
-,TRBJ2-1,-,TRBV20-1,CSALGPYNEQFF,TGCAGTGCCCTGGGACCCTACAATGAGCAGTTCTTC
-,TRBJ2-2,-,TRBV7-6,CASSFSPGNTGELFF,TGTGCCAGCAGCTTCTCCCCCGGAAACACCGGGGAGCTGTTTTTT
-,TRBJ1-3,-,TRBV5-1,CASSSPSLDTIYF,TGCGCCAGCAGCTCCCCGAGTCTGGACACCATATATTTT
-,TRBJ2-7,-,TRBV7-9,CASSIGGLGFEQYF,TGTGCCAGCAGTATAGGGGGACTGGGTTTTGAGCAGTACTTC
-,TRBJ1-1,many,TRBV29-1,CSVEDSFLNTEAFF,TGCAGCGTGGAGGACAGTTTCCTTAACACTGAAGCTTTCTTT
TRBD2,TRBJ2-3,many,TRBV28,CASRERGSTDTQYF,TGTGCCAGCAGAGAGCGGGGTAGCACAGATACGCAGTATTTT
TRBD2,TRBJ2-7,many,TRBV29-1,CSVRLAGSYEQYF,TGCAGCGTCCGACTAGCGGGTTCCTACGAGCAGTACTTC
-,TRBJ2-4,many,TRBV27,CASSARVNLAKNIQYF,TGTGCCAGCAGTGCTCGGGTCAACCTAGCCAAAAACATTCAGTACTTC
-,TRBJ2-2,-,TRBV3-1,CASRPAGVRELFF,TGTGCCAGCAGACCGGCAGGGGTCAGGGAGCTGTTTTTT
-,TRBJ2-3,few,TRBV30,CAWSAARTDTQYF,TGTGCCTGGAGCGCTGCTCGGACAGATACGCAGTATTTT
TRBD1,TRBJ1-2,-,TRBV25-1,CASSEYISRDRYSNYGNTF,TGTGCCAGCAGTGAATATATTAGTCGGGACAGGTACTCTAACTATGGCAACACCTTC
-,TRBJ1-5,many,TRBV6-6,CASSYSNDPNQPQHF,TGTGCCAGCAGTTACTCGAATGACCCCAATCAGCCCCAGCATTTT
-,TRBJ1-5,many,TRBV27,CASSLTQWQPQHF,TGTGCCAGCAGTTTGACACAGTGGCAGCCCCAGCATTTT
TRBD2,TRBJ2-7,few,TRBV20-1,CSASSGLYYEQYF,TGCAGTGCTAGTAGCGGGTTATACTACGAGCAGTACTTC